This TCR beta chain emerged from a study of early T cells in non-severe SARS-CoV-2 infection. Study-wide context: From unsorted whole blood, bulk RNA was sequenced, and the chains remained unpaired.

Individual cDNA molecules were tagged with unique molecular identifiers. TCRdb reprocessed the 5' RACE reads with MiXCR, giving one entry per CDR3 protein. The profile shows under 65,000 distinct CDR3 sequences, roughly an eighth of them singletons. From germline, CDR1 is SNHLY and CDR2 FYNNEI. Trimming at V came to 4 bases and at J to 1 base, leaving 6 bases not matched to a gene. This CDR3 is 16 amino acids long. This clonotype was counted at least ten times. This chain uses TRBV2 with TRBJ2-2; 7 bases are shared with TRBD1. The TCR originated in an adult who was a healthcare worker with PCR-confirmed SARS-CoV-2 infection or an uninfected control (not recorded which). Sequencing was performed on whole blood. DNA of the CDR3: TGTGCCAGCAGTGGGCGGACAGGCCGGAACACCGGGGAGCTGTTTTTT. Translation gives CASSGRTGRNTGELFF. Full variable domain (remainder filled in from reference TRBV2 and TRBJ2-2): EPEVTQTPSHQVTQMGQEVILRCVPISNHLYFYWYRQILGQKVEFLVSFYNNEISEKSEIFDDQFSVERPDGSNFTLKIRSTKLEDSAMYFCASSGRTGRNTGELFFGEGSRLTVL.